This record looks at one T cell receptor beta chain sequence and its context. What it recognizes is unknown. Trimming removed 0 bases from V and 6 bases from J, with 10 bases in between. The CDR3 loop spans 14 amino acids. In germline, CDR1 is MNHEY, CDR2 SVGAGI. This sample is part of a study of T cells after yellow fever vaccination. General observations from the study: It was a weaker secondary response, yet one that peaked faster, at day 5 versus 15.

For TCR, cDNA came from 5'RACE template switching, which added a universal primer site and UMIs. TCRdb ran MiXCR on the 5' RACE reads and lists one entry per CDR3 protein. The sample consists of around 250,000 distinct CDR3 sequences, 6% to 7.5% of them appearing once. The V gene is TRBV6-5, the J gene TRBJ2-3; no clear D. The source material was CD4+ T cells sorted from PBMCs, sampled 15 days after the yellow fever booster vaccination. The receptor was isolated from a man aged 30 to 39 who received the YFV17D yellow fever vaccine. CDR3 nucleotides: TGTGCCAGCAGTTACTCGCTTGGCTGGGATACGCAGTATTTT. Protein sequence: CASSYSLGWDTQYF.